One and the same sample provided the 27 T cell receptor beta chains below, sequenced in a study of beta chain features in type 1 diabetes. TCRB transcripts that were expressed got sequenced, as all of the isolated RNA had been reverse transcribed. Data came from immunoSEQ multiplex PCR; TCRdb stores just in-frame clones and leaves some out. This sample has hundreds of thousands of clones, with 30% found just once. Material for sequencing was naive CD4+ T cells from blood. The receptor set was obtained from a man aged 18 to 30 in good health.

This chain links TRBV4-3 with TRBJ2-1; D might be TRBD1 or TRBD2, each matching 5 bases. V lost 2 bases to trimming and J lost 2 bases, with 10 bases between them. This CDR3 has 15 residues. Looked up from germline, CDR1 is LGHNA and CDR2 is YSLEER. The CDR3 loop reads CASSQPGPAYNEQFF. Here the CDR3 DNA reads TGCGCCAGCAGCCAACCGGGACCAGCCTACAATGAGCAGTTCTTC.

This clone was detected a few times. The chain couples TRBV7-9 to TRBJ2-1, with TRBD1 as a possible D gene (5 bases). The CDR3 totals 16 residues. Germline values: CDR1 SEHNR, CDR2 FQNEAQ (reference sequence). V shed 5 bases and J shed 3 bases, with 17 bases lying between them. The CDR3 DNA sequence: TGTGCCAGCAGCCAAGTCCAGGGTGTGGTCTACAATGAGCAGTTCTTC. It specifies CASSQVQGVVYNEQFF.

CDR3 sequence reads: CSIVADEQFF. CDR3 DNA sequence: TGCAGTATCGTAGCGGATGAGCAGTTCTTC. V is TRBV20-1 and J is TRBJ2-1; D is perhaps TRBD2 (6 bases). Trimming removed 8 bases at V and 8 bases at J, with 10 bases between. This CDR3 is built from 10 residues. Germline CDR1 DFQATT, CDR2 SNEGSKA (reference sequence).

The chain couples TRBV7-9 to TRBJ2-7, with 11 bases identical to TRBD2. The CDR3 sequence is 15 residues long. Germline CDR1 reads SEHNR; CDR2 reads FQNEAQ (reference sequence). The ends lost 7 bases at V and 5 bases at J; junction bases unmatched: 10. CDR3 in amino acids: CASIEILAGGNEQYF. The CDR3 bases are TGTGCCAGCATCGAAATTTTAGCGGGAGGGAACGAGCAGTACTTC.

The V gene is TRBV6-6, the J gene TRBJ2-3; D may match TRBD1 or TRBD2 (5 bases each). From germline, CDR1 is MNHNY and CDR2 SVGAGI (reference sequence). V was pared by 1 base and J by 2 bases, with 13 bases between. The CDR3 runs to 16 residues. The CDR3 bases are TGTGCCAGCAGTTACTTGCCGGGACGGCTCACAGATACGCAGTATTTT. Residues: CASSYLPGRLTDTQYF.

The J gene is TRBJ2-7, the V gene TRBV9; 12 bases are shared with TRBD1. Germline assignment: CDR1 SGDLS and CDR2 YYNGEE. The CDR3 is made up of 14 amino acids. Losses at the gene ends were 2 bases for V and 5 bases for J; bases not matched to a gene: 2. Written as DNA, the CDR3 is TGTGCCAGCAGCGTGGGACAGGGGGCCCACGAGCAGTACTTC. It specifies CASSVGQGAHEQYF. Complete variable domain (other parts from reference TRBV9 and TRBJ2-7): DSGVTQTPKHLITATGQRVTLRCSPRSGDLSVYWYQQSLDQGLQFLIQYYNGEERAKGNILERFSAQQFPDLHSELNLSSLELGDSALYFCASSVGQGAHEQYFGPGTRLTVT.

In its sample, this clone was seen a few times. The DNA of the CDR3 is TGTGCCAGCTTTAGCGGGAGCGGGTTTAACAATGAGCAGTTCTTC. Its protein is CASFSGSGFNNEQFF. The rearrangement uses TRBV6-5 and TRBJ2-1; 9 bases fit TRBD2. CDR3 length: 15 residues. Germline CDR1 and CDR2: MNHEY and SVGAGI. V shed 8 bases and J 5 bases; nucleotides not matched to a gene: 10.

This clone has only a few counts. The chain carries TRBV7-6 and TRBJ1-2, with 9 positions matching TRBD1. Germline V lookup: CDR1 SGHVS, CDR2 FNYEAQ. The V segment lost 4 bases and the J segment 6 bases; nucleotides outside the gene matches: 18. This CDR3 has 18 amino acids. The CDR3 reads CASSSLDTGQGGVNGYTF. CDR3 sequence (DNA): TGTGCCAGCAGCTCCCTGGACACGGGACAGGGCGGAGTTAATGGCTACACCTTC.

The CDR3 DNA sequence: TGTGCCAGCAGTTACGGCGTAACCTACGAGCAGTACTTC. Its protein is CASSYGVTYEQYF. The chain joins TRBV6-5 to TRBJ2-7; D is uncertain. CDR1 MNHEY and CDR2 SVGAGI come from the germline V gene. This CDR3 has 13 residues. The V gene lost 2 bases and the J gene lost 2 bases, with 7 bases spanning the gap.

This chain connects TRBV9 to TRBJ1-5; TRBD1 agrees at 7 bases. This CDR3 comprises 15 residues. Germline V lookup: CDR1 SGDLS, CDR2 YYNGEE. V lost 3 bases to trimming and J lost 4 bases; unmatched junction nucleotides: 7. The CDR3 here is CASSEGVTGNQPQHF. The DNA of the CDR3 is TGTGCCAGCAGCGAGGGGGTGACAGGGAATCAGCCCCAGCATTTT.

This clone was found a few times. The J gene is TRBJ2-1, the V gene TRBV30, with TRBD2 identical over 14 bases. The V gene's germline CDR1 is GTSNPN and CDR2 SVGIG (reference sequence). Unmatched junction bases numbered 10, after V lost 3 bases and J lost 0 bases. This CDR3 contains 19 residues. The CDR3 bases are TGTGCCTGGAGCGGAAAGACTAGCGGGAGGGGGAGCTCCTACAATGAGCAGTTCTTC. Protein: CAWSGKTSGRGSSYNEQFF.

In this sample, this clone turned up a few times. V gene TRBV30 combines with J gene TRBJ1-5; 7 nucleotides align to TRBD1. The length of the CDR3 is 13 residues. In germline, CDR1 is GTSNPN, CDR2 SVGIG (reference sequence). With 1 base clipped from V and 7 bases from J, the junction kept 4 bases outside the gene matches. CDR3 sequence reads: CAWSGTGQQPQHF. In DNA, the CDR3 is TGTGCCTGGAGTGGGACAGGACAGCAGCCCCAGCATTTT.

V gene TRBV30 combines with J gene TRBJ1-1; no clear D. V lost 1 base, J lost 1 base, and 13 bases lay in between. In germline, CDR1 is GTSNPN, CDR2 SVGIG (reference sequence). The CDR3 is 15 residues long. The CDR3 DNA reads TGTGCCTGGAGTGGTTCTAGGTTCGAGAACACTGAAGCTTTCTTT. Translation gives CAWSGSRFENTEAFF. Combining the CDR3 with reference TRBV30 and TRBJ1-1 gives the whole variable domain SQTIHQWPATLVQPVGSPLSLECTVEGTSNPNLYWYRQAAGRGLQLLFYSVGIGQISSEVPQNLSASRPQDRQFILSSKKLLLSDSGFYLCAWSGSRFENTEAFFGQGTRLTVV.

Only a few counts were recorded for this clone. This sequence joins TRBV14 and TRBJ2-1; D perhaps matches TRBD2 (6 bases). The CDR3 runs 16 residues. The germline V gene has CDR1 SGHDN and CDR2 FVKESK. Trimming cost V 1 base and J 5 bases, with 15 bases left between them. CDR3 region: CASSQGEEGRHNEQFF. The CDR3 nucleotides read TGTGCCAGCAGCCAAGGGGAAGAAGGGAGGCACAATGAGCAGTTCTTC.

This clone was seen only a few times. The V call is TRBV5-4, the J call TRBJ2-3, with 10 nucleotides matching TRBD2. Per the germline V gene, CDR1 is SGHNT and CDR2 is YYREEE (reference sequence). V trimming: 3 bases; J trimming: 4 bases; junction bases outside the gene matches: 2. The CDR3 extends over 14 amino acids. The CDR3 is CASSSSGSADTQYF. In nucleotides, the CDR3 is TGTGCCAGCAGCTCTAGCGGGAGCGCAGATACGCAGTATTTT.

This clone has just a few counts. The chain combines TRBV30 with TRBJ2-2; D not certain. The V end was cut by 4 bases, the J end by 1 base, with 10 bases between. CDR1 and CDR2 (germline): GTSNPN, SVGIG (reference sequence). The CDR3 covers 14 residues. CDR3 sequence reads: CAWNAARNTGELFF. DNA of the CDR3: TGTGCCTGGAATGCAGCCAGGAACACCGGGGAGCTGTTTTTT.

This chain uses TRBV4-1 with TRBJ1-1; D gene uncertain. The V end lost 6 bases, the J end lost 3 bases, and 5 bases lay between the germline ends. The CDR3 spans 11 residues. Germline V gives CDR1 MGHRA, CDR2 YSYEKL. CDR3 region: CASRRYTEAFF. Here the CDR3 DNA reads TGCGCCAGCAGGCGGTACACTGAAGCTTTCTTT.

The V call is TRBV7-8, the J call TRBJ2-1; a weak D match, TRBD1 (5 bases). CDR1 and CDR2 (germline): SGHVS, FQNEAQ. The CDR3 extends over 16 amino acids. The V gene lost 1 base and the J gene lost 2 bases, with 12 bases spanning the gap. CDR3 region: CASSLVAQGTYNEQFF. The CDR3, as DNA: TGTGCCAGCAGCTTAGTAGCCCAGGGCACCTACAATGAGCAGTTCTTC.

The V call is TRBV28, the J call TRBJ2-7; D is ambiguous. V gave up 7 bases and J gave up 2 bases, with 12 bases separating them. CDR3 size: 13 residues. The germline gives CDR1 MDHEN, CDR2 SYDVKM. The CDR3 region is CASNPSPAYEQYF. The CDR3 DNA follows: TGTGCCAGCAACCCCTCTCCGGCCTACGAGCAGTACTTC.

The V and J genes are TRBV7-2 and TRBJ2-3, with D tentatively TRBD1 (6 bases). V was cut by 4 bases and J by 5 bases, with 19 bases left in between. CDR3 length equals 16 residues. CDR1 and CDR2 (germline): SGHTA, FQGNSA. The CDR3 DNA follows: TGTGCCAGCAGCTCCCACTTGAGGGGGTTAGGAGATACGCAGTATTTT. This translates into CASSSHLRGLGDTQYF.

This chain links TRBV7-2 with TRBJ2-1; D gene unclear. Trimming left V 0 bases short and J 7 bases short, with 10 bases between. The germline V gene encodes CDR1 SGHTA and CDR2 FQGNSA. The CDR3 has 14 residues. CDR3 in amino acids: CASSLARRINEQFF. The CDR3 nucleotides are TGTGCCAGCAGCTTAGCCAGACGGATAAATGAGCAGTTCTTC.

Only a few counts were recorded for this clone. The chain is built from TRBV7-2 and TRBJ2-5; D may be TRBD1 (6 bases). The CDR3 covers 13 residues. Germline V gene sequence: CDR1 SGHTA, CDR2 FQGNSA. The V end was cut by 3 bases, the J end by 5 bases, with 10 bases between. The CDR3 loop reads CASSFTGSETQYF. CDR3 nucleotides: TGTGCCAGCAGCTTTACAGGGTCGGAGACCCAGTACTTC.

This clone has a handful of counts. The J gene is TRBJ1-4, the V gene TRBV10-3; TRBD1 aligns across 7 bases. Trimming took 6 bases from V and 1 from J; bases not matched to a gene: 2. CDR1 and CDR2 (germline): ENHRY, SYGVKD. This CDR3 spans 14 amino acids. The DNA for the CDR3 is TGTGCCATCAGCCGGGACAGAACTAATGAAAAACTGTTTTTT. This codes for CAISRDRTNEKLFF.

V and J are TRBV29-1 and TRBJ2-1; TRBD2 is a possible D gene (7 bases). In germline, CDR1 is SQVTM, CDR2 ANQGSEA. V was cut by 3 bases and J by 4 bases, with 13 bases left in between. There are 14 residues in the CDR3. CDR3 bases: TGCAGCGTTGAGTTGCGGGGGCGATACAATGAGCAGTTCTTC. This sequence encodes CSVELRGRYNEQFF.

The CDR3 loop reads CASSLNYIATNEKLFF. The CDR3 nucleotides are TGTGCCAGCAGCTTGAACTACATCGCAACTAATGAAAAACTGTTTTTT. The rearrangement uses TRBV4-2 and TRBJ1-4; D unresolved. Trimming removed 5 bases at V and 0 bases at J, with 13 bases between. Germline V gene sequence: CDR1 LGHNA, CDR2 YNFKEQ. The CDR3 has 16 residues.

In this sample, this clone turned up a few times. CDR3 residues: CASSLVATYETQYF. The CDR3 DNA reads as TGTGCCAGCAGCTTAGTGGCCACATATGAGACCCAGTACTTC. This chain links TRBV7-2 with TRBJ2-5, with D hard to call. V was cut by 1 base and J by 5 bases, with 11 bases left in between. The CDR3 is made up of 14 amino acids. Germline values: CDR1 SGHTA, CDR2 FQGNSA.

The gene calls are TRBV11-2 and TRBJ2-1, with a weak D call TRBD1 (5 bases). Trimming removed 3 bases from V and 10 bases from J, with 13 bases in between. The V gene's germline CDR1 is SGHAT and CDR2 FQNNGV. The CDR3 runs to 13 residues. This CDR3 is CASSLQPSGEQFF. The CDR3 coding sequence is TGTGCCAGCAGCTTGCAGCCCTCAGGGGAGCAGTTCTTC.